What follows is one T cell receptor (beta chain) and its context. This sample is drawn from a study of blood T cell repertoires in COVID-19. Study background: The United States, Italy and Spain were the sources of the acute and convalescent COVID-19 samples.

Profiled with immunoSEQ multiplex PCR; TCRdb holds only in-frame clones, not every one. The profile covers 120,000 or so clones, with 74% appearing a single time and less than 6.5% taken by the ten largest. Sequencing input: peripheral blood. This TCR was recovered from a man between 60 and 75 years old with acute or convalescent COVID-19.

CDR3 amino acids: CASSAGHFTEAFF. CDR3 coding DNA: TGTGCCAGTAGTGCCGGACACTTCACTGAAGCTTTCTTT. This chain uses TRBV19 with TRBJ1-1; weak D call: TRBD1 (5 bases). This CDR3 contains 13 residues. Between the trimmed V and J ends, which lost 5 bases and 4 bases, there was a span of 11 bases. From germline, CDR1 is LNHDA and CDR2 SQIVND (reference sequence).